This T cell receptor (beta chain) originates from a study of beta chain features in type 1 diabetes. Isolated RNA was reverse transcribed in full, so expressed TCRB transcripts were sequenced. The protocol was immunoSEQ multiplex PCR, while the TCRdb copy is restricted to in-frame clones and leaves out a portion. In the table there are roughly 500,000 clones, 30% of which are singletons. The trim removed 5 bases at V and 0 bases at J, leaving 8 bases unmatched. The CDR3 contains 16 residues. Germline-derived CDR1 and CDR2 are SGHAT and FQNNGV. J is TRBJ2-7 and V is TRBV11-2, with 9 bases aligning to TRBD1. The sample was naive CD4+ T cells from blood. The receptor's source is a man in his late teens or twenties in good health. The CDR3 DNA follows: TGTGCCAGCAGCCCGCGGGACAGGGCTTTCTCCTACGAGCAGTACTTC. Translating gives CASSPRDRAFSYEQYF.